The clone carrying this TCR beta chain has a single count. Germline and junction disagree at one end, which may indicate a read error. The germline V gene encodes CDR1 SGHTA and CDR2 FQGNSA. The length of the CDR3 is 14 residues. The data belong to a study of T cells in Graves' hyperthyroidism and ophthalmopathy. RNA transcripts provided the source from which TCR beta CDR3 regions were amplified. An initial round of RT-PCR targeting the TCR CDR3 relied on the HTBI primer set. From the multiplex PCR reads, TCRdb called clonotypes with MiXCR, one entry per CDR3 protein. The sample lists 560,000 or so distinct CDR3 sequences; around 42% were seen once.

The specimen was peripheral blood or thyroid tissue (not recorded which). The chain uses TRBV7-2 and TRBJ1-2; D is unresolved. This TCR came from a woman between 18 and 29 years old with Graves' hyperthyroidism. CDR3 amino acids: CASSQDVINYGYTF. CDR3 nucleotides: TGCGCCAGCAGCCAAGATGTTATTAACTATGGCTACACCTTC.